This T cell receptor (beta chain) came from a study of cytomegalovirus exposure and HLA in healthy donors. Study information: It was reported in a later analysis that the same platform had been used for the 100 to 150 validation repertoires as for the roughly 710 first-cohort repertoires. Whole-study findings and limits: There were 150 or so TCR beta chains listed as cytomegalovirus-associated. In vitro, a few CMV-associated chains proved specific for CMV antigens. Per published reports, the classifier diagnosed cytomegalovirus status with high specificity and sensitivity.

As to this clone: As yet, its antigen is unknown.

The CDR3 loop spans 14 amino acids. With 5 bases clipped from V and 5 bases from J, the junction kept 6 bases outside the gene matches. CDR1 MDHEN and CDR2 SYDVKM come from the germline V gene. Some clones are missing from TCRdb's copy, which holds only in-frame ones; the method was immunoSEQ multiplex PCR. The table has about 130,000 clones, about nine tenths seen once; the top ten hold 5.5% to 7%. The clonotype originates from a woman aged 25 to 39 in good health and CMV-seropositive. V is TRBV28 and J is TRBJ2-3; 8 bases map to TRBD2. Sequences were obtained from PBMCs. In nucleotides, the CDR3 is TGTGCCAGCAGTCCGGGACTAGAGGGAGATACGCAGTATTTT. It yields the protein CASSPGLEGDTQYF. Filled out from reference TRBV28 and TRBJ2-3, the complete variable domain reads DVKVTQSSRYLVKRTGEKVFLECVQDMDHENMFWYRQDPGLGLRLIYFSYDVKMKEKGDIPEGYSVSREKKERFSLILESASTNQTSMYLCASSPGLEGDTQYFGPGTRLTVL.